This entry is about one T cell receptor beta chain. What it binds is unknown. This entry comes from a study of T cell responses to AZD1222 COVID-19 vaccine. The study's findings and limits: There were repertoire samples only from the period after the peak T cell response.

The V segment lost 0 bases and the J segment 3 bases; nucleotides outside the gene matches: 4. Germline V lookup: CDR1 SGHRS, CDR2 YFSETQ. This CDR3 region has 15 residues. This table comes from immunoSEQ multiplex PCR, and its TCRdb copy is limited to in-frame clones, with some not included. The repertoire holds some 150,000 clones, with about 89% as singletons. This chain uses TRBV5-1 with TRBJ2-7; 9 nucleotides align to TRBD2. The TCR originated in an adult in good health. Source: peripheral blood, taken on day 0 of AZD1222 vaccination. The CDR3 DNA reads as TGCGCCAGCAGCTTGGCGACTAGCGGTGTCTACGAGCAGTACTTC. This gives the protein CASSLATSGVYEQYF.